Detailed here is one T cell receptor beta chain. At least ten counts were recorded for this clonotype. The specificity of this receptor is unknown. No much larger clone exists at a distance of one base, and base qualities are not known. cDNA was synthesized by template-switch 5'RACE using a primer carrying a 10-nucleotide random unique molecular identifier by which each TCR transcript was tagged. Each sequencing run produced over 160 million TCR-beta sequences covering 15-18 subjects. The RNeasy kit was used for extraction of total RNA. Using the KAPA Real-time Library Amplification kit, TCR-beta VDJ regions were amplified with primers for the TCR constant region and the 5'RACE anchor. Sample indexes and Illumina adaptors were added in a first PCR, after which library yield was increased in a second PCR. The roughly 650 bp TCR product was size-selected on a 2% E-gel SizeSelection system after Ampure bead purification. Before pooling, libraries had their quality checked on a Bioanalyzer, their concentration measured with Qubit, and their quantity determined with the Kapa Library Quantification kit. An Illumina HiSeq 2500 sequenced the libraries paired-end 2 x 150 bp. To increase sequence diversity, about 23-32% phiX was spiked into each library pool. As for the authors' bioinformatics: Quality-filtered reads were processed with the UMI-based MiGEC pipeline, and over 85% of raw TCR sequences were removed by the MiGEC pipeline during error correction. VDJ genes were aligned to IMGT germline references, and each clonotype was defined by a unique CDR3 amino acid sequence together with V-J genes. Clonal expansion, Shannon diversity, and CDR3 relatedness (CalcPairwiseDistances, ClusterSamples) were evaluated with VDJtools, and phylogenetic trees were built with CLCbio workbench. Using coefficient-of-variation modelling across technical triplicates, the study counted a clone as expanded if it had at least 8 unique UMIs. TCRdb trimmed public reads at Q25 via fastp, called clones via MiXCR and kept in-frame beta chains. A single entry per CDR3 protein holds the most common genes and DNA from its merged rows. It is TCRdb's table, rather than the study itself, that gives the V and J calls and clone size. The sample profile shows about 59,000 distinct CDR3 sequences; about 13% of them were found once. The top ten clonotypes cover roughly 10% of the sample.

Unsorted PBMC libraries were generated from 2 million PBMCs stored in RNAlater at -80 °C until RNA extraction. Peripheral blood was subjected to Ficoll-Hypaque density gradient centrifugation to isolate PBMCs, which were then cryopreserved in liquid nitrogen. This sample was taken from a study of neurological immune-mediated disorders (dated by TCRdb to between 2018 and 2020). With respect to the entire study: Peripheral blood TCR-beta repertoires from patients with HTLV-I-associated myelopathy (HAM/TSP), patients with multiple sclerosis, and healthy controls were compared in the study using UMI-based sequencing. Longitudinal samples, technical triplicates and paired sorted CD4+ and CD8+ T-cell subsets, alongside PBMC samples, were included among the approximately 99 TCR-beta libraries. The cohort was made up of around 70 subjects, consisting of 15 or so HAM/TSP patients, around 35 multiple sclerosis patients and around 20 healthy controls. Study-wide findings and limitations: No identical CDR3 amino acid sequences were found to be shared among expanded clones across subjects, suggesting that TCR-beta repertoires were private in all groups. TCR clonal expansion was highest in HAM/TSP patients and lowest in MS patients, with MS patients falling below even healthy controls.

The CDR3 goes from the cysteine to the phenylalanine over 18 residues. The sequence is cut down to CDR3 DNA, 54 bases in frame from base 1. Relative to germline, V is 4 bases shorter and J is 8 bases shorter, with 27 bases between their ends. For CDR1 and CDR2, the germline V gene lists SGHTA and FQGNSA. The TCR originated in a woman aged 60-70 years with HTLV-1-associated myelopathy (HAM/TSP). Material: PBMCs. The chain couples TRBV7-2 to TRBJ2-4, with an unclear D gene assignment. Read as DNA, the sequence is TGTGCCAGCAGCTCCCGGCCGAGTGTTGTCGGCCGCGGAGACATTCAGTACTTC. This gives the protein CASSSRPSVVGRGDIQYF.